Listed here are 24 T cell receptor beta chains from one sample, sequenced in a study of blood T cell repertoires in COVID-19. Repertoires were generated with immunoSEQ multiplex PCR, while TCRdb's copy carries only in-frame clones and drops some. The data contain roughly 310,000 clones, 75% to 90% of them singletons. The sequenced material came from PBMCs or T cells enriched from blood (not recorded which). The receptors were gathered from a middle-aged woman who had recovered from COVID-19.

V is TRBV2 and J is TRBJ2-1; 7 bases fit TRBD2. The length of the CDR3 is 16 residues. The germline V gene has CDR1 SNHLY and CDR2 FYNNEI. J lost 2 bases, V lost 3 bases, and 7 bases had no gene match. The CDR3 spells CASSDSKTSAYNEQFF. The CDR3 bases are TGTGCCAGCAGTGACTCCAAAACTAGCGCCTACAATGAGCAGTTCTTC.

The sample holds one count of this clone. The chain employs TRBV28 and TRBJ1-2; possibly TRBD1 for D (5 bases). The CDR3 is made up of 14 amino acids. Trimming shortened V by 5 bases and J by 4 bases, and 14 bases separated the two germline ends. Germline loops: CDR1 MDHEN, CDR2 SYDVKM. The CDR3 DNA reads TGTGCCAGCAGTAATCCGCGGGACCGCTATGGCTACACCTTC. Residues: CASSNPRDRYGYTF.

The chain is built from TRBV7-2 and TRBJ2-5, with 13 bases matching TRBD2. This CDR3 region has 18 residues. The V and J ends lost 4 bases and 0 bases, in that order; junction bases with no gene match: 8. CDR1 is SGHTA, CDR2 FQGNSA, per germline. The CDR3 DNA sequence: TGTGCCAGCAGCTCGGGACTAGCGGGGTCGCGGTACCAAGAGACCCAGTACTTC. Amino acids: CASSSGLAGSRYQETQYF.

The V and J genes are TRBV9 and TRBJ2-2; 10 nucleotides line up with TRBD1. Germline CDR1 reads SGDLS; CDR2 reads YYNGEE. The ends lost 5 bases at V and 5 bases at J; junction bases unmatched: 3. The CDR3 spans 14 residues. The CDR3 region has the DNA TGTGCCAGCAGTAGACAGGGGGCGACCGGGGAGCTGTTTTTT. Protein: CASSRQGATGELFF.

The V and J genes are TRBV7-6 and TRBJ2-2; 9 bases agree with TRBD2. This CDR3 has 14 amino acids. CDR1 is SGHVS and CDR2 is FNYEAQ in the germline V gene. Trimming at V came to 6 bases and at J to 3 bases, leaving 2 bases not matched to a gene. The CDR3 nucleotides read TGTGCCAGCAGACGACTAGCGGACACCGGGGAGCTGTTTTTT. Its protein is CASRRLADTGELFF.

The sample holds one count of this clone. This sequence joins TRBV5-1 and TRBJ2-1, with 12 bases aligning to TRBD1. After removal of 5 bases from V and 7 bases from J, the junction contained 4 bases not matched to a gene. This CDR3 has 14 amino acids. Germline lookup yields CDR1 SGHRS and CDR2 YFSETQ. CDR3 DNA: TGCGCCAGCAGAAGGGACAGGGGGCGGAATGAGCAGTTCTTC. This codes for CASRRDRGRNEQFF.

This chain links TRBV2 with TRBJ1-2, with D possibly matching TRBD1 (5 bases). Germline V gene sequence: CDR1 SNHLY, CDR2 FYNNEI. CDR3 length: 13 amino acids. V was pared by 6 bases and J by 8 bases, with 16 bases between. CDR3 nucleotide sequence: TGTGCCAGCAGCGATGGACACAAGAAAGGCTACACCTTC. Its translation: CASSDGHKKGYTF. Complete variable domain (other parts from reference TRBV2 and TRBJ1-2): EPEVTQTPSHQVTQMGQEVILRCVPISNHLYFYWYRQILGQKVEFLVSFYNNEISEKSEIFDDQFSVERPDGSNFTLKIRSTKLEDSAMYFCASSDGHKKGYTFGSGTRLTVV.

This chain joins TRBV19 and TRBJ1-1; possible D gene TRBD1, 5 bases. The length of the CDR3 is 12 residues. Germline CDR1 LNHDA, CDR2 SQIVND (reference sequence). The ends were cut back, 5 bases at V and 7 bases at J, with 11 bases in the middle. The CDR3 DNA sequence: TGTGCCAGTAGTCCGCGGGGGATTGAAGCTTTCTTT. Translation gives CASSPRGIEAFF.

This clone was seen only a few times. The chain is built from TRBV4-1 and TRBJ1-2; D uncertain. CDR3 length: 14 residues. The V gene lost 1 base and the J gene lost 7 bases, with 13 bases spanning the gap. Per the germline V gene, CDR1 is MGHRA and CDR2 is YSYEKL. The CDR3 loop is CASSQVNAPSGYTF. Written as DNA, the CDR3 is TGCGCCAGCAGCCAAGTTAACGCCCCGAGTGGCTACACCTTC.

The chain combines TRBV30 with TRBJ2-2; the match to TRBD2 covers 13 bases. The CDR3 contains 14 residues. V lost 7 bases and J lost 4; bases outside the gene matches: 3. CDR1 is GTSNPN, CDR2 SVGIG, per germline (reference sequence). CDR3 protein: CALGLAGTTGELFF. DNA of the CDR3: TGTGCCTTGGGACTAGCGGGAACCACCGGGGAGCTGTTTTTT.

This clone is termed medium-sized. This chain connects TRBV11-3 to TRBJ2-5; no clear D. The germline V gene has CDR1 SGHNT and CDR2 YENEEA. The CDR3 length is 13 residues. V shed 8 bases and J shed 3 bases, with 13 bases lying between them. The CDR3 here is CASRVSAEETQYF. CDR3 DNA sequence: TGTGCCAGCCGTGTAAGCGCAGAAGAGACCCAGTACTTC.

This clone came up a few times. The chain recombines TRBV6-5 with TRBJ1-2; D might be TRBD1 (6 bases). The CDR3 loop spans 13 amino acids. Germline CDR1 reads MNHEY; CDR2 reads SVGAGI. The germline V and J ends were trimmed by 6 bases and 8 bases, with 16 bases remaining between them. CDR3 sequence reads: CASSIVWGQGYTF. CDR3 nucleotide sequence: TGTGCCAGCAGCATAGTATGGGGGCAAGGCTACACCTTC.

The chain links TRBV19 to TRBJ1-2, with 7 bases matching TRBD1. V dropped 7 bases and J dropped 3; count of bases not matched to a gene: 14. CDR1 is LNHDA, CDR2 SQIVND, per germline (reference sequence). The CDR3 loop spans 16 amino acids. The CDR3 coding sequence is TGTGCCAGTACCGACTTCGGGGCCACAGGGGACTATGGCTACACCTTC. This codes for CASTDFGATGDYGYTF.

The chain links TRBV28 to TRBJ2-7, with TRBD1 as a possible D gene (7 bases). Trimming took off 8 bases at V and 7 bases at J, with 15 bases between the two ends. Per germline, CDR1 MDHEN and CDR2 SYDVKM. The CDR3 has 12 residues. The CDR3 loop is CASGGRGREQYF. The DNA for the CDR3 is TGTGCCAGCGGGGGCAGGGGGAGGGAGCAGTACTTC.

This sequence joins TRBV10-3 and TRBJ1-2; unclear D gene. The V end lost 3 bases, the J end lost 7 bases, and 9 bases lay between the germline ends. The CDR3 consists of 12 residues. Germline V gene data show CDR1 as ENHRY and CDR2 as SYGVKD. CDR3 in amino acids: CAISDSLFGYTF. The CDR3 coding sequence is TGTGCCATCAGTGACAGTCTCTTTGGCTACACCTTC.

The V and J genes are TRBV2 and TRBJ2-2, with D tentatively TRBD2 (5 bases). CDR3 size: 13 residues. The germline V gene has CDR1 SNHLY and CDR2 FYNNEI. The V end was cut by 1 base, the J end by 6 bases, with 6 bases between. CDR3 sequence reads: CASSEVSAGELFF. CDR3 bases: TGTGCCAGCAGTGAAGTTAGCGCCGGGGAGCTGTTTTTT.

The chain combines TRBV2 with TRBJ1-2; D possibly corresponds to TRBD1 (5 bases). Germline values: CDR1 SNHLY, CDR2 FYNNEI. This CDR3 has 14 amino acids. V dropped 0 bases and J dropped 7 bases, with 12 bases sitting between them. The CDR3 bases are TGTGCCAGCAGTGAAGCGGCAGGGAGGTCTGGCTACACCTTC. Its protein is CASSEAAGRSGYTF.

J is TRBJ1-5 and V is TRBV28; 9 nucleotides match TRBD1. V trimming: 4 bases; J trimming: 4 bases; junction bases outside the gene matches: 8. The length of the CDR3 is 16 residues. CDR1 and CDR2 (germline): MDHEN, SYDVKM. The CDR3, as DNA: TGTGCCAGCAGTTCCCCCCCGGGACAGGGTAATCAGCCCCAGCATTTT. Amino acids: CASSSPPGQGNQPQHF.

The CDR3 loop reads CASSRGDRGYNEQFF. The CDR3 DNA sequence: TGTGCCAGCAGTCGCGGGGACAGGGGATACAATGAGCAGTTCTTC. V is TRBV7-2 and J is TRBJ2-1, with TRBD1 matching over 10 bases. V gave up 6 bases and J gave up 4 bases; unmatched junction bases: 6. The germline gives CDR1 SGHTA, CDR2 FQGNSA. The CDR3 has 15 amino acids.

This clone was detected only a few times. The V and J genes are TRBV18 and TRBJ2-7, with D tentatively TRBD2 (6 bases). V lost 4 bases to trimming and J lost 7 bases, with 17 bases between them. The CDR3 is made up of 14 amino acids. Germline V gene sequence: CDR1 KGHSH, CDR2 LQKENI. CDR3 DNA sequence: TGTGCCAGCTCACTCGACGGGGGAGATTGGGAGCAGTACTTC. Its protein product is CASSLDGGDWEQYF.

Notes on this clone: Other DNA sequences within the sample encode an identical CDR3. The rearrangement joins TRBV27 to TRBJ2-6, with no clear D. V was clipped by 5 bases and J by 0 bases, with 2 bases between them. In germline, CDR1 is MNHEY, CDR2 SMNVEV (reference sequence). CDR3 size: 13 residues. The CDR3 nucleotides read TGTGCCAGCAGTCTCTCTGGGGCCAACGTCCTGACTTTC. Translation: CASSLSGANVLTF.

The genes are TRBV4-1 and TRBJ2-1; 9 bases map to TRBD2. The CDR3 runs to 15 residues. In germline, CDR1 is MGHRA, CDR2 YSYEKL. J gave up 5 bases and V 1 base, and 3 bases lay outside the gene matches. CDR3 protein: CASSQGTSGHNEQFF. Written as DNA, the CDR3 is TGCGCCAGCAGCCAAGGTACTAGCGGGCACAATGAGCAGTTCTTC.

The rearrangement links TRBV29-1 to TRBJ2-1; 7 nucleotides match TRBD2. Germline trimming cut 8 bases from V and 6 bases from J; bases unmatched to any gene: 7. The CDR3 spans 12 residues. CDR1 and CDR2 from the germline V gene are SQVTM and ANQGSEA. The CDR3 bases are TGCAGCATACTCCCGGGGGGCAATGAGCAGTTCTTC. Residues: CSILPGGNEQFF.

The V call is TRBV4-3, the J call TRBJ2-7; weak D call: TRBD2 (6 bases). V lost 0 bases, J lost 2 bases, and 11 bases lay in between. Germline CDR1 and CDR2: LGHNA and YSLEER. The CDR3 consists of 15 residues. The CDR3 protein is CASSQDDAGTYEQYF. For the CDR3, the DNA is TGCGCCAGCAGCCAAGACGACGCGGGAACCTACGAGCAGTACTTC.